Listed here are 24 T cell receptor beta chains from one sample, sequenced in a study of high-grade serous ovarian cancer treatment subgroups. The method was immunoSEQ multiplex PCR; TCRdb's version includes in-frame clones alone and lacks a portion of them. The sample includes 4,900 or so clones, under 80% seen only once; the top ten take roughly 5.7%. The tumor samples were collected prior to definitive surgery or chemotherapy. The sample comprised tumor tissue. These receptors were collected from a human patient with high-grade serous ovarian cancer.

The V gene is TRBV6-6, the J gene TRBJ2-6; D is ambiguous. The CDR3 extends over 13 amino acids. Germline CDR1 and CDR2: MNHNY and SVGAGI (reference sequence). Trimming shortened V by 3 bases and J by 4 bases, and 4 bases separated the two germline ends. The CDR3 spells CASSYQGANVLTF. CDR3 bases: TGTGCCAGCAGTTATCAGGGGGCCAACGTCCTGACTTTC.

This chain uses TRBV29-1 with TRBJ1-1; no clear D gene. Germline assignment: CDR1 SQVTM and CDR2 ANQGSEA. V gave up 3 bases and J gave up 11 bases, with 10 bases separating them. This CDR3 is 10 amino acids long. CDR3 region: CSVDMSEAFF. CDR3 nucleotide sequence: TGCAGCGTTGACATGTCAGAGGCTTTCTTT.

The chain links TRBV6-5 to TRBJ2-6, with 8 bases fitting TRBD1. This CDR3 has 15 residues. Germline CDR1 and CDR2: MNHEY and SVGAGI. After removal of 6 bases from V and 2 bases from J, the junction contained 3 bases not matched to a gene. CDR3 amino acids: CASRPTGAGANVLTF. DNA for the CDR3: TGTGCCAGCAGGCCGACAGGGGCTGGGGCCAACGTCCTGACTTTC.

The CDR3 DNA is TGTGCCAGCAGCCCCGGGGGACAGAAAGCTTTCTTT. Residues: CASSPGGQKAFF. The chain joins TRBV6-5 to TRBJ1-1; TRBD1 agrees at 7 bases. The germline gives CDR1 MNHEY, CDR2 SVGAGI. The J segment lost 9 bases and the V segment lost 6 bases, leaving 7 bases of the junction unmatched. The CDR3 spans 12 residues.

In its sample, this clone was seen a few times. The chain joins TRBV19 to TRBJ1-4; no reliable D call. Trimming took off 4 bases at V and 0 bases at J, with 9 bases between the two ends. The length of the CDR3 is 15 residues. Germline V CDR1 and CDR2: LNHDA, SQIVND (reference sequence). As DNA, the CDR3 is TGTGCCAGTAGTACGAACACTGCAACTAATGAAAAACTGTTTTTT. Translation: CASSTNTATNEKLFF.

This clone was found a few times. The rearrangement links TRBV19 to TRBJ2-4; D call uncertain. CDR1 LNHDA and CDR2 SQIVND come from the germline V gene (reference sequence). V dropped 0 bases and J dropped 8 bases, with 8 bases sitting between them. The length of the CDR3 is 13 residues. Here the CDR3 reads CASSIDRSDIQYF. CDR3 coding DNA: TGTGCCAGTAGTATAGACAGGTCGGACATTCAGTACTTC.

The V call is TRBV7-2, the J call TRBJ2-1; D may be TRBD2 (5 bases). Trimming pared 3 bases from V and 10 bases from J, leaving 19 bases between. The CDR3 sequence is 15 residues long. Per the germline V gene, CDR1 is SGHTA and CDR2 is FQGNSA. The CDR3 here is CASSFEGSIRQEQFF. The CDR3 nucleotides are TGTGCCAGCAGCTTCGAGGGTTCCATACGACAAGAGCAGTTCTTC.

The V and J genes are TRBV2 and TRBJ2-5; 7 bases fit TRBD2. The germline V gene encodes CDR1 SNHLY and CDR2 FYNNEI. CDR3 length: 13 amino acids. After removal of 7 bases from V and 11 bases from J, the junction contained 13 bases not matched to a gene. The CDR3 coding sequence is TGTGCCAGCACGGGAGACGGCGTGGGGGGGCAGTACTTC. Residues: CASTGDGVGGQYF.

This clone was recorded once. This sequence joins TRBV5-1 and TRBJ2-2; the D call may be TRBD1 or TRBD2 (5 bases each). Germline lookup yields CDR1 SGHRS and CDR2 YFSETQ. The V end was cut by 3 bases, the J end by 5 bases, with 5 bases between. The CDR3 sequence is 12 residues long. The DNA of the CDR3 is TGCGCCAGCAGCTGGGGGACCGGGGAGCTGTTTTTT. The encoded protein is CASSWGTGELFF. Combining the CDR3 with reference TRBV5-1 and TRBJ2-2 gives the whole variable domain KAGVTQTPRYLIKTRGQQVTLSCSPISGHRSVSWYQQTPGQGLQFLFEYFSETQRNKGNFPGRFSGRQFSNSRSEMNVSTLELGDSALYLCASSWGTGELFFGEGSRLTVL.

The rearrangement uses TRBV6-1 and TRBJ2-6; D is unresolved. This CDR3 is built from 13 residues. Germline V gives CDR1 MNHNS, CDR2 SASEGT. The germline V and J ends were trimmed by 2 bases and 13 bases, with 12 bases remaining between them. The CDR3 bases are TGTGCCAGCAGTGAAAGTTCCCTCCCTGTCCTGACTTTC. It encodes CASSESSLPVLTF.

This chain uses TRBV25-1 with TRBJ2-3, with D possibly being TRBD2 (6 bases). Germline CDR1 and CDR2: MGHDK and SYGVNS. The CDR3 sequence is 16 residues long. The germline V and J ends were trimmed by 1 base and 2 bases, with 13 bases remaining between them. The CDR3 nucleotides are TGTGCCAGCAGTGAATGGGAGGCGGGGATCACAGATACGCAGTATTTT. It encodes CASSEWEAGITDTQYF.

The gene calls are TRBV5-6 and TRBJ2-1, with 7 bases aligning to TRBD1. J was trimmed by 6 bases and V by 4 bases; bases with no gene match: 10. CDR3 length: 15 residues. Looked up from germline, CDR1 is SGHDT and CDR2 is YYEEEE. Here the CDR3 reads CASSTGTVGPNEQFF. The DNA of the CDR3 is TGTGCCAGCAGCACGGGGACAGTGGGGCCCAATGAGCAGTTCTTC.

The chain carries TRBV2 and TRBJ2-1; TRBD2 matches at 7 bases. Germline-derived CDR1 and CDR2 are SNHLY and FYNNEI. This CDR3 comprises 16 residues. With V trimmed by 8 bases and J by 0 bases, 10 bases remained unmatched. The CDR3 reads CASVGRGNHSYNEQFF. CDR3 DNA sequence: TGTGCCAGCGTTGGGAGGGGCAATCACTCCTACAATGAGCAGTTCTTC.

The chain couples TRBV7-9 to TRBJ1-5; D unresolved. From germline, CDR1 is SEHNR and CDR2 FQNEAQ (reference sequence). Trimming pared 3 bases from V and 7 bases from J, leaving 7 bases between. The CDR3 totals 12 residues. CDR3 sequence reads: CASSFNNQPQHF. The CDR3 DNA reads TGTGCCAGCAGCTTTAATAACCAGCCCCAGCATTTT.

V and J are TRBV5-1 and TRBJ1-4; TRBD1 aligns across 9 bases. The CDR3 length is 15 residues. The V and J ends lost 5 bases and 8 bases, in that order; junction bases with no gene match: 10. Germline V CDR1 and CDR2: SGHRS, YFSETQ. DNA for the CDR3: TGCGCCAGCAGACCGAAGTATACAGGGGGCGAAAAACTGTTTTTT. Translating gives CASRPKYTGGEKLFF.

The chain employs TRBV2 and TRBJ1-2, with D tentatively TRBD1 (5 bases). The CDR3 consists of 12 residues. CDR1 SNHLY and CDR2 FYNNEI come from the germline V gene. V lost 5 bases and J lost 5, with 9 bases in between. CDR3 amino acids: CASSNGGYGYTF. The CDR3, as DNA: TGTGCCAGCAGTAACGGGGGTTATGGCTACACCTTC. Filled out from reference TRBV2 and TRBJ1-2, the complete variable domain reads EPEVTQTPSHQVTQMGQEVILRCVPISNHLYFYWYRQILGQKVEFLVSFYNNEISEKSEIFDDQFSVERPDGSNFTLKIRSTKLEDSAMYFCASSNGGYGYTFGSGTRLTVV.

The chain has TRBV19 and TRBJ2-7; D might be TRBD1 or TRBD2, each matching 6 bases. CDR3 length equals 15 residues. Germline CDR1 and CDR2: LNHDA and SQIVND (reference sequence). V was clipped by 3 bases and J by 3 bases, with 15 bases between them. CDR3 DNA: TGTGCCAGTAGTATTTCCGGGGGCCCGTTCTACGAGCAGTACTTC. Translation: CASSISGGPFYEQYF. The full variable domain, its missing parts supplied by reference TRBV19 and TRBJ2-7, is DGGITQSPKYLFRKEGQNVTLSCEQNLNHDAMYWYRQDPGQGLRLIYYSQIVNDFQKGDIAEGYSVSREKKESFPLTVTSAQKNPTAFYLCASSISGGPFYEQYFGPGTRLTVT.

This clone ranks as medium-sized. V usage is TRBV19 and J usage is TRBJ1-2; D is perhaps TRBD1 (6 bases). Germline CDR1 reads LNHDA; CDR2 reads SQIVND (reference sequence). V lost 6 bases to trimming and J lost 4 bases, with 15 bases between them. The CDR3 is 14 amino acids. The CDR3 DNA is TGTGCCAGTAGCCAAATCGGACAGATCTATGGCTACACCTTC. It encodes CASSQIGQIYGYTF.

The chain links TRBV7-9 to TRBJ1-6, with D perhaps TRBD1 (5 bases). Germline V gene lookup returns CDR1 SEHNR and CDR2 FQNEAQ (reference sequence). V lost 4 bases, J lost 8 bases, and 18 bases lay in between. The CDR3 covers 16 residues. The CDR3 nucleotides read TGTGCCAGCAGCTCCCGGGGTGAGGGGCTTTATTCACCCCTCCACTTT. Its protein is CASSSRGEGLYSPLHF.

This clone was seen only once. V gene TRBV6-1 combines with J gene TRBJ1-2; possible D gene TRBD1, 5 bases. Germline CDR1 is MNHNS and CDR2 is SASEGT. V lost 0 bases and J 4 bases, leaving 12 bases between the germline ends. The CDR3 consists of 15 residues. The CDR3 DNA reads as TGTGCCAGCAGTGAAGCGCTTAGGGGTGTCTATGGCTACACCTTC. Encoded protein: CASSEALRGVYGYTF.

The chain links TRBV4-3 to TRBJ2-2, with D perhaps assigned TRBD1 or TRBD2 (6 bases each). This CDR3 region has 17 residues. Trimming shortened V by 0 bases and J by 0 bases, and 11 bases separated the two germline ends. Germline V gene data show CDR1 as LGHNA and CDR2 as YSLEER. The CDR3 loop is CASSQDERGANTGELFF. In DNA form, the CDR3 reads TGCGCCAGCAGCCAAGACGAGAGGGGGGCGAACACCGGGGAGCTGTTTTTT.

This rearrangement joins TRBV30 to TRBJ2-1, with 7 bases matching TRBD2. The junction had 7 bases not matched to a gene; V was cut back by 3 bases and J by 8 bases. Germline CDR1 is GTSNPN and CDR2 is SVGIG (reference sequence). The CDR3 consists of 13 residues. This chain's CDR3 is CAWRAAREDEQFF. In DNA, the CDR3 is TGTGCCTGGAGGGCCGCACGGGAGGATGAGCAGTTCTTC.

The V gene is TRBV29-1, the J gene TRBJ2-7, with 7 nucleotides matching TRBD2. This CDR3 comprises 11 residues. The germline CDR1 and CDR2 sequences are SQVTM and ANQGSEA. Germline trimming cut 7 bases from V and 7 bases from J; bases unmatched to any gene: 7. The CDR3 DNA reads as TGCAGCGCAGGGTGGGGGGGTGAGCAGTACGTC. Translating it yields CSAGWGGEQYV.

V is TRBV2 and J is TRBJ1-1; possible D gene TRBD1, 5 bases. CDR3 length: 14 amino acids. The V gene's germline CDR1 is SNHLY and CDR2 FYNNEI. V lost 6 bases and J 1 base, leaving 12 bases between the germline ends. CDR3 sequence: CASRYDGQNTEAFF. The CDR3 DNA reads as TGTGCCAGCAGATACGACGGACAGAACACTGAAGCTTTCTTT.